This passage covers 22 T cell receptor beta chains from one sample sequenced in a study of OX40 agonist ivuxolimab in advanced cancers. Assay used: immunoSEQ multiplex PCR; TCRdb lists only in-frame clones, some missing. Of 65,000 to 80,000 clones listed, roughly 90% are singletons. Source: CD4+ or CD8+ T cells sorted from blood, taken in a trial of the OX40 agonist ivuxolimab. All receptors derive from an adult with an advanced solid tumor such as melanoma, head and neck, liver or kidney cancer.

This chain links TRBV27 with TRBJ2-5; no reliable D call. Trimming removed 5 bases from V and 3 bases from J, with 13 bases in between. CDR1 is MNHEY, CDR2 SMNVEV, per germline (reference sequence). CDR3 length: 14 amino acids. The CDR3 region has the DNA TGTGCCAGCAGTCCAACCAGGTTAGAAGAGACCCAGTACTTC. This codes for CASSPTRLEETQYF.

DNA of the CDR3: TGTGCCAGCAGCTCGGGGTCGCAAACAGGGAGGGTTTACGAGCAGTACTTC. Residues: CASSSGSQTGRVYEQYF. This chain uses TRBV11-3 with TRBJ2-7; tentatively, D is TRBD2 (7 bases). Trimming shortened V by 4 bases and J by 4 bases, and 23 bases separated the two germline ends. This CDR3 comprises 17 residues. Germline V gene lookup returns CDR1 SGHNT and CDR2 YENEEA.

This clone was recorded once. The chain uses TRBV27 and TRBJ2-6; no definite D call. CDR1 is MNHEY, CDR2 SMNVEV, per germline (reference sequence). Trimming removed 4 bases at V and 3 bases at J, with 7 bases between. This CDR3 is 14 amino acids long. For the CDR3, the DNA is TGTGCCAGCAGTTCCCGCGTTGGGGCCAACGTCCTGACTTTC. The encoded protein is CASSSRVGANVLTF. The whole variable domain, filled in from reference TRBV27 and TRBJ2-6, reads EAQVTQNPRYLITVTGKKLTVTCSQNMNHEYMSWYRQDPGLGLRQIYYSMNVEVTDKGDVPEGYKVSRKEKRNFPLILESPSPNQTSLYFCASSSRVGANVLTFGAGSRLTVL.

This sequence joins TRBV9 and TRBJ2-3; 10 nucleotides align to TRBD2. This CDR3 spans 14 amino acids. Germline trimming cut 3 bases from V and 8 bases from J; bases unmatched to any gene: 6. Germline V gene lookup returns CDR1 SGDLS and CDR2 YYNGEE. The CDR3 nucleotides are TGTGCCAGCAGCGGGAGCGGGAGGGCCACTACGCAGTATTTT. It is translated as CASSGSGRATTQYF.

V is TRBV4-1 and J is TRBJ2-7, with D perhaps matching TRBD2 (6 bases). Germline V gene data show CDR1 as MGHRA and CDR2 as YSYEKL. This CDR3 is built from 16 residues. V shed 3 bases and J shed 10 bases, with 25 bases lying between them. The CDR3 bases are TGCGCCAGCAGCCAGATACCCCAGGGAACCCTAGCGCGCCAGTACTTC. This encodes CASSQIPQGTLARQYF.

The CDR3 spells CASTPGGQDTDTQYF. The CDR3 DNA is TGTGCCAGCACCCCAGGGGGCCAAGACACAGATACGCAGTATTTT. The chain is built from TRBV28 and TRBJ2-3, with 8 nucleotides matching TRBD1. The CDR3 is made up of 15 amino acids. V shed 7 bases, J shed 2 bases, and the junction held 8 bases outside the gene matches. Per the germline V gene, CDR1 is MDHEN and CDR2 is SYDVKM.

The chain joins TRBV6-5 to TRBJ2-5; 10 bases agree with TRBD2. The CDR3 covers 15 residues. J gave up 7 bases and V 1 base, and 6 bases lay outside the gene matches. Germline V gene data show CDR1 as MNHEY and CDR2 as SVGAGI. The CDR3: CASSYFLAGEGTQYF. DNA of the CDR3: TGTGCCAGCAGTTACTTTCTAGCGGGAGAGGGGACCCAGTACTTC.

As regards this clone: Other nucleotide sequences from this sample produce the same CDR3. The chain combines TRBV7-2 with TRBJ2-1; 9 bases align to TRBD2. The CDR3 has 15 amino acids. The V and J ends lost 3 bases and 0 bases, in that order; junction bases with no gene match: 0. Germline-derived CDR1 and CDR2 are SGHTA and FQGNSA. The DNA for the CDR3 is TGTGCCAGCAGCTTTAGCGGGAGCTCCTACAATGAGCAGTTCTTC. Its protein is CASSFSGSSYNEQFF.

The V gene is TRBV7-2, the J gene TRBJ1-3, with D perhaps matching TRBD1 (5 bases). Germline V gives CDR1 SGHTA, CDR2 FQGNSA. Trimming shortened V by 5 bases and J by 1 base, and 15 bases separated the two germline ends. CDR3 size: 16 residues. CDR3 residues: CASSPDSGASGNTIYF. The DNA of the CDR3 is TGTGCCAGCAGCCCAGACAGTGGGGCGTCTGGAAACACCATATATTTT.

This chain uses TRBV7-8 with TRBJ1-4; perhaps TRBD1 as D (5 bases). The CDR3 covers 15 residues. Germline loops: CDR1 SGHVS, CDR2 FQNEAQ. V gave up 5 bases and J gave up 7 bases, with 17 bases separating them. The DNA for the CDR3 is TGTGCCAGCAGCCCTTGGGACCGAAAATCTGAAAAACTGTTTTTT. Protein: CASSPWDRKSEKLFF.

This chain connects TRBV6-6 to TRBJ2-7; 9 nucleotides match TRBD1. Unmatched junction bases numbered 12, after V lost 6 bases and J lost 3 bases. Germline V gene data show CDR1 as MNHNY and CDR2 as SVGAGI (reference sequence). CDR3 length: 16 residues. CDR3 DNA sequence: TGTGCCAGCAGGGATTGGGGACAGGGCGCTATCTACGAGCAGTACTTC. It yields the protein CASRDWGQGAIYEQYF.

Here the CDR3 reads CASSSQLRGQDPQHF. In DNA form, the CDR3 reads TGTGCCAGTAGTTCCCAATTGAGGGGTCAGGATCCCCAGCATTTT. The V call is TRBV19, the J call TRBJ1-5; TRBD1 is a possible D gene (5 bases). Trimming pared 5 bases from V and 10 bases from J, leaving 21 bases between. The CDR3 length is 15 residues. Germline assignment: CDR1 LNHDA and CDR2 SQIVND (reference sequence).

This chain links TRBV6-6 with TRBJ2-7, with a possible D match to TRBD2 (5 bases). The germline CDR1 and CDR2 sequences are MNHNY and SVGAGI (reference sequence). The CDR3 extends over 14 amino acids. With 6 bases removed from V and 3 bases from J, the gap between germline ends came to 15 bases. In nucleotides, the CDR3 is TGTGCCAGCAGACCGGCCGGGATACACTACGAGCAGTACTTC. It is translated as CASRPAGIHYEQYF.

The J gene is TRBJ1-1, the V gene TRBV19, with D unclear. Germline assignment: CDR1 LNHDA and CDR2 SQIVND (reference sequence). Trimming cost V 1 base and J 1 base, with 7 bases left between them. The CDR3 contains 14 residues. The CDR3 DNA reads TGTGCCAGTAGTATAGGACGGGGGAACACTGAAGCTTTCTTT. Amino acids: CASSIGRGNTEAFF.

The V call is TRBV11-3, the J call TRBJ2-2; no reliable D call. V lost 2 bases to trimming and J lost 5 bases, with 3 bases between them. This CDR3 comprises 12 residues. Looked up from germline, CDR1 is SGHNT and CDR2 is YENEEA. The CDR3 coding sequence is TGTGCCAGCAGCTTAAGAACCGGGGAGCTGTTTTTT. Translating it yields CASSLRTGELFF.

This clone was counted a single time. The chain is built from TRBV19 and TRBJ1-5, with TRBD1 identical over 9 bases. Trimming took 5 bases from V and 4 from J; bases not matched to a gene: 9. The CDR3 has 16 residues. In germline, CDR1 is LNHDA, CDR2 SQIVND (reference sequence). This chain's CDR3 is CASSPQSGTGNQPQHF. The CDR3 DNA follows: TGTGCCAGTAGTCCCCAATCCGGGACAGGGAATCAGCCCCAGCATTTT.

The chain is built from TRBV27 and TRBJ1-2, with D hard to call. The CDR3 is 13 residues long. Deletions cut 4 bases from V and 3 bases from J, with 9 bases between. Germline lookup yields CDR1 MNHEY and CDR2 SMNVEV (reference sequence). In DNA, the CDR3 is TGTGCCAGCAGTTCCAGTTGGGACTATGGCTACACCTTC. Its protein is CASSSSWDYGYTF.

The V call is TRBV5-1, the J call TRBJ1-2; unclear D gene. The CDR3 spans 18 residues. Trimming left V 1 base short and J 4 bases short, with 23 bases between. Germline loops: CDR1 SGHRS, CDR2 YFSETQ. As DNA, the CDR3 is TGCGCCAGCAGCTTGCGGCCAGATACCCTGACCCTTCGCTATGGCTACACCTTC. It is translated as CASSLRPDTLTLRYGYTF.

V and J are TRBV30 and TRBJ2-3; 8 bases match TRBD1. The germline V gene has CDR1 GTSNPN and CDR2 SVGIG (reference sequence). Trimming took 8 bases from V and 4 from J; bases not matched to a gene: 8. This CDR3 spans 13 amino acids. The CDR3 coding sequence is TGTGCCCGCGGACAGGGCGACGCAGATACGCAGTATTTT. Residues: CARGQGDADTQYF.

The V call is TRBV7-9, the J call TRBJ1-2, with TRBD1 identical over 9 bases. From germline, CDR1 is SEHNR and CDR2 FQNEAQ (reference sequence). This CDR3 comprises 14 residues. V trimming: 8 bases; J trimming: 3 bases; junction bases outside the gene matches: 7. In DNA, the CDR3 is TGTGCCAGCGTCCCGGGACAGGGAGACTATGGCTACACCTTC. Translated: CASVPGQGDYGYTF.

This chain joins TRBV7-9 and TRBJ2-2, with 11 bases aligning to TRBD1. CDR1 SEHNR and CDR2 FQNEAQ come from the germline V gene (reference sequence). The ends lost 5 bases at V and 3 bases at J; junction bases unmatched: 11. This CDR3 has 18 residues. The CDR3: CASSARTGGISYTGELFF. In DNA, the CDR3 is TGTGCCAGCAGCGCCCGGACAGGGGGCATCTCCTACACCGGGGAGCTGTTTTTT.

The chain combines TRBV7-3 with TRBJ2-5; D is unclear. The DNA matches TRBJ2-7 better at its end, which makes the J call doubtful. The CDR3 is 14 amino acids. Germline V lookup: CDR1 SGHTA, CDR2 FQGTGA. This chain's CDR3 is CASSLGVYPYEQYF. CDR3 bases: TGTGCCAGCAGCTTAGGGGTCTACCCCTACGAGCAGTACTTC.